The TCR beta chain described here comes from a study of blood T cells in healthy people across ages. Then a second PCR, running about 7 to 11 cycles, was carried out with a sample-barcoded 5' primer and a J-beta primer mix. MiXCR was run by TCRdb on the 5' RACE reads, yielding one entry per CDR3 protein. The sample has about 800,000 distinct CDR3 sequences, around a quarter seen once. The J segment lost 4 bases and the V segment lost 2 bases, leaving 15 bases of the junction unmatched. Germline assignment: CDR1 MNHEY and CDR2 SMNVEV (reference sequence). The length of the CDR3 is 19 residues. These same data were also listed under a study on T cells of mothers and their children.

The clonotype was recovered from a boy between 10 and 17 years old in good health. The rearrangement links TRBV27 to TRBJ2-3; TRBD2 agrees at 10 bases. Sequencing used blood. CDR3: CASSLGLAGDLRVPDTQYF. CDR3 in DNA: TGTGCCAGCAGTTTAGGGCTAGCGGGAGACCTGCGGGTCCCAGATACGCAGTATTTT.